This T cell receptor beta chain was captured in a study of human T cells and chemical hapten exposure. Sample time point: patch test 1, 2 weeks after DPC sensitization. Described treatment: therapeutic diphenylcyclopropenone sensitization with weekly scalp DPC. Separate cDNA molecules received unique molecular identifiers, which the library attached to them. TCRdb re-called the RACE reads with MiXCR, one entry per CDR3 protein. The sample carries more than 100,000 distinct CDR3 sequences, roughly 15% recorded once. Trimming cost V 2 bases and J 4 bases, with 10 bases left between them. Looked up from germline, CDR1 is SEHNR and CDR2 is FQNEAQ (reference sequence). CDR3 length equals 14 residues. On this clonotype itself: No antigen is known for it.

Findings and limits, study-wide: With DPC sensitization, TCRs exceeding 1 in 1000 frequency showed no change.

The input for sequencing was whole blood, taken in connection with sensitization to the hapten diphenylcyclopropenone (DPC). The sequence was obtained from a man younger than 35 with alopecia areata. Some clones in this sample may be carry-over from other donors' samples. V and J are TRBV7-9 and TRBJ2-3; D uncertain. The CDR3 region is CASSLSYGADTQYF. The DNA of the CDR3 is TGTGCCAGCAGCTTAAGCTATGGTGCAGATACGCAGTATTTT.